This T cell receptor (beta chain) appears in the sequencing data of a study of cytomegalovirus exposure and HLA in healthy donors. CDR3 length equals 13 residues. Germline CDR1 is GTSNPN and CDR2 is SVGIG (reference sequence). V was shortened by 0 bases and J by 2 bases, with 7 bases between the two germline ends. Whole-study findings and limits: One later analysis, an examination of the 120 validation repertoires, found that first-cohort TCR clusters tended to co-occur in them. Rarity characterized most TCR sequences, yet some public TCRs appeared in many donors. Specific recognition of CMV antigens was confirmed in vitro for a few chains (all CMV-associated).

With respect to this clone: Antigen specificity is unknown.

The donors were part of the validation cohort of roughly 110 subjects. That cohort was separate from the first cohort, which comprised 666 subjects. Data came from immunoSEQ multiplex PCR; TCRdb stores just in-frame clones and leaves some out. The sample consists of about 160,000 clones, approximately 96% of them appearing once. The sequence was obtained from a woman under 30 in good health and CMV-seronegative. Source material: PBMCs. This sequence joins TRBV30 and TRBJ1-2; D uncertain. This CDR3 reads CAWSVSRNYGYTF. The CDR3 nucleotides are TGTGCCTGGAGTGTATCCAGAAACTATGGCTACACCTTC.